The 27 T cell receptor beta chains in this list originate from one sample, sequenced in a study of blood T cell repertoires in COVID-19 (TCRdb year 2020). Libraries were built with the immunoSEQ multiplex PCR assay. TCRdb holds this immuneACCESS table with in-frame rearrangements only. Some clones are missing; in checked studies, unresolved V genes explain under half, and the rest has no known cause. The sample includes approximately 250,000 clones, with 70% to 90% observed a single time. Roughly 1.2% of the sample is taken by the ten largest. Sequencing was carried out using PBMCs or T cells enriched from blood (not recorded which). These receptor sequences come from a middle-aged woman with acute COVID-19.

The rearrangement uses TRBV9 and TRBJ2-1, with D maybe TRBD2 (5 bases). The ends were cut back, 0 bases at V and 0 bases at J, with 10 bases in the middle. The CDR3 extends over 16 amino acids. Per the germline V gene, CDR1 is SGDLS and CDR2 is YYNGEE. The CDR3: CASSVEGRSSYNEQFF. CDR3 nucleotide sequence: TGTGCCAGCAGCGTAGAAGGGAGAAGCTCCTACAATGAGCAGTTCTTC.

The chain links TRBV28 to TRBJ2-5; 9 bases are shared with TRBD1. This CDR3 has 13 residues. With V trimmed by 2 bases and J by 5 bases, 0 bases remained unmatched. Germline V gene data show CDR1 as MDHEN and CDR2 as SYDVKM. CDR3 in DNA: TGTGCCAGCAGTTTAGACAGGGGGGAGACCCAGTACTTC. Translating gives CASSLDRGETQYF.

The chain links TRBV27 to TRBJ1-1; 11 bases match TRBD1. V shed 1 base and J 5 bases; nucleotides not matched to a gene: 0. The CDR3 totals 14 residues. Germline V lookup: CDR1 MNHEY, CDR2 SMNVEV (reference sequence). CDR3 protein: CASSLWDRGTEAFF. CDR3 in DNA: TGTGCCAGCAGTTTATGGGACAGGGGGACTGAAGCTTTCTTT.

The chain links TRBV7-9 to TRBJ1-2, with a tentative D call TRBD1 (6 bases). The germline V and J ends were trimmed by 3 bases and 6 bases, with 20 bases remaining between them. Germline CDR1 SEHNR, CDR2 FQNEAQ (reference sequence). CDR3 length: 16 residues. The CDR3 here is CASSFPPGRGSNGYTF. CDR3 DNA: TGTGCCAGCAGCTTTCCCCCTGGCAGGGGATCTAATGGCTACACCTTC. The full variable domain, completed using reference TRBV7-9 and TRBJ1-2, is DTGVSQNPRHKITKRGQNVTFRCDPISEHNRLYWYRQTLGQGPEFLTYFQNEAQLEKSRLLSDRFSAERPKGSFSTLEIQRTEQGDSAMYLCASSFPPGRGSNGYTFGSGTRLTVV.

The chain links TRBV15 to TRBJ1-5, with no clear D. V was pared by 3 bases and J by 0 bases, with 15 bases between. CDR3 length equals 17 residues. CDR1 is LNHNV, CDR2 YYDKDF, per germline (reference sequence). The CDR3: CATSRRVSGISNQPQHF. In DNA, the CDR3 is TGTGCCACCAGCAGGAGAGTTTCAGGTATTAGCAATCAGCCCCAGCATTTT.

The sample holds one count of this clone. This chain joins TRBV30 and TRBJ1-3; no clear D gene. Trimming took 0 bases from V and 1 from J, leaving 7 bases between them. The germline gives CDR1 GTSNPN, CDR2 SVGIG (reference sequence). The CDR3 extends over 14 amino acids. CDR3 sequence: CAWSVQTSGNTIYF. The CDR3 bases are TGTGCCTGGAGTGTACAGACATCTGGAAACACCATATATTTT.

This chain connects TRBV7-9 to TRBJ2-7; D is possibly TRBD2 (7 bases). Trimming removed 6 bases at V and 3 bases at J, with 18 bases between. Germline CDR1 and CDR2: SEHNR and FQNEAQ (reference sequence). The CDR3 length is 15 residues. In DNA form, the CDR3 reads TGTGCCAGCAGTGAAGGGGGGGGATCCAACTACGAGCAGTACTTC. This sequence encodes CASSEGGGSNYEQYF.

The chain combines TRBV7-2 with TRBJ1-4; possibly TRBD1 for D (5 bases). The V gene's germline CDR1 is SGHTA and CDR2 FQGNSA. Trimming took off 1 base at V and 0 bases at J, with 9 bases between the two ends. The CDR3 is 16 amino acids. This CDR3 reads CASSLGGGATNEKLFF. The CDR3 nucleotides are TGTGCCAGCAGCTTAGGGGGGGGTGCAACTAATGAAAAACTGTTTTTT.

The CDR3 DNA sequence: TGTGCCTGGAGCCTTGGACTGGCGTCCACAGATACGCAGTATTTT. Translated: CAWSLGLASTDTQYF. The chain links TRBV30 to TRBJ2-3; D is perhaps TRBD2 (5 bases). Per germline, CDR1 GTSNPN and CDR2 SVGIG (reference sequence). This CDR3 has 15 residues. The germline V and J ends were trimmed by 3 bases and 2 bases, with 15 bases remaining between them.

This clone was seen a single time. The chain carries TRBV9 and TRBJ2-7; 9 bases align to TRBD2. Trimming removed 2 bases from V and 5 bases from J; junction bases left unmatched: 11. Germline CDR1 is SGDLS and CDR2 is YYNGEE. The CDR3 has 16 residues. The CDR3 DNA sequence: TGTGCCAGCAGCGTCAGGGGGGCTAGCGGGATGGACGAGCAGTACTTC. It specifies CASSVRGASGMDEQYF. Filled out from reference TRBV9 and TRBJ2-7, the complete variable domain reads DSGVTQTPKHLITATGQRVTLRCSPRSGDLSVYWYQQSLDQGLQFLIQYYNGEERAKGNILERFSAQQFPDLHSELNLSSLELGDSALYFCASSVRGASGMDEQYFGPGTRLTVT.

The chain uses TRBV7-2 and TRBJ2-4; D might be TRBD1 (6 bases). The germline CDR1 and CDR2 sequences are SGHTA and FQGNSA. The CDR3 sequence is 17 residues long. With 1 base removed from V and 0 bases from J, the gap between germline ends came to 13 bases. DNA for the CDR3: TGTGCCAGCAGCTTAGACAGGGACCATCTAGCCAAAAACATTCAGTACTTC. This sequence encodes CASSLDRDHLAKNIQYF.

The rearrangement links TRBV7-6 to TRBJ1-1; tentatively, D is TRBD1 (5 bases). Deletions cut 3 bases from V and 3 bases from J, with 11 bases between. Germline CDR1 reads SGHVS; CDR2 reads FNYEAQ. The CDR3 totals 14 residues. CDR3 nucleotides: TGTGCCAGCAGCTTGGGGGGAACGGACACTGAAGCTTTCTTT. Encoded protein: CASSLGGTDTEAFF.

With regard to this clone: Other DNA variants within this sample encode the same CDR3. The gene calls are TRBV27 and TRBJ1-2; D perhaps matches TRBD1 (6 bases). Trimming shortened V by 0 bases and J by 4 bases, and 9 bases separated the two germline ends. CDR1 and CDR2 from the germline V gene are MNHEY and SMNVEV (reference sequence). The CDR3 consists of 14 residues. CDR3 sequence (DNA): TGTGCCAGCAGTTTATCAGGCAGGGGCTATGGCTACACCTTC. Its protein product is CASSLSGRGYGYTF.

The chain employs TRBV27 and TRBJ2-2; 12 nucleotides align to TRBD2. J was trimmed by 7 bases and V by 8 bases; bases with no gene match: 8. Looked up from germline, CDR1 is MNHEY and CDR2 is SMNVEV (reference sequence). The CDR3 contains 15 residues. CDR3 region: CASGRLAGEVGELFF. The CDR3 DNA reads TGTGCCAGCGGTCGACTAGCGGGAGAGGTCGGGGAGCTGTTTTTT.

This clone was detected a few times. V usage is TRBV2 and J usage is TRBJ1-1; D remains ambiguous. V shed 4 bases and J shed 8 bases, with 5 bases lying between them. Germline lookup yields CDR1 SNHLY and CDR2 FYNNEI. CDR3 length: 10 amino acids. CDR3 sequence (DNA): TGTGCCAGCAGTGCCGGGGAAGCTTTCTTT. Translating gives CASSAGEAFF.

This clone has more than one count but fewer than ten. V is TRBV6-4 and J is TRBJ2-1; 13 bases match TRBD2. The V and J ends lost 4 bases and 6 bases, in that order; junction bases with no gene match: 0. The CDR3 is made up of 14 amino acids. Germline lookup yields CDR1 MRHNA and CDR2 SNTAGT. CDR3 in amino acids: CASSGLAGGNEQFF. The CDR3 bases are TGTGCCAGCAGTGGACTAGCGGGAGGCAATGAGCAGTTCTTC.

The J gene is TRBJ1-2, the V gene TRBV18; no reliable D call. There are 14 residues in the CDR3. Germline V lookup: CDR1 KGHSH, CDR2 LQKENI. The V and J ends lost 8 bases and 2 bases respectively, with 15 bases between them. Written as DNA, the CDR3 is TGTGCCAGCGCCGAGGGTGTTCGGAACTATGGCTACACCTTC. Protein product: CASAEGVRNYGYTF.

This chain connects TRBV7-9 to TRBJ1-3, with D perhaps TRBD1 (6 bases). This CDR3 comprises 17 residues. Trimming removed 2 bases from V and 3 bases from J, with 17 bases in between. The germline V gene encodes CDR1 SEHNR and CDR2 FQNEAQ (reference sequence). The CDR3 loop reads CASSLMITGIGGNTIYF. CDR3 bases: TGTGCCAGCAGCTTAATGATAACAGGGATCGGTGGAAACACCATATATTTT.

The gene calls are TRBV20-1 and TRBJ2-7, with 10 bases that match TRBD1. The V and J ends lost 3 bases and 4 bases, in that order; junction bases with no gene match: 12. Germline loops: CDR1 DFQATT, CDR2 SNEGSKA (reference sequence). This CDR3 spans 16 amino acids. The CDR3 region is CSASPLRDRGHYEQYF. The CDR3 DNA sequence: TGCAGTGCTAGTCCACTCCGGGACAGGGGACATTACGAGCAGTACTTC.

V is TRBV5-6 and J is TRBJ2-1; D perhaps matches TRBD2 (5 bases). Germline V gives CDR1 SGHDT, CDR2 YYEEEE. The V gene lost 4 bases and the J gene lost 4 bases, with 18 bases spanning the gap. This CDR3 has 16 amino acids. CDR3 coding DNA: TGTGCCAGCAGCGCAACTAGGTGGAGACTGTACAATGAGCAGTTCTTC. Amino acid sequence: CASSATRWRLYNEQFF.

The rearrangement uses TRBV11-2 and TRBJ1-3; D is uncertain. The V gene's germline CDR1 is SGHAT and CDR2 FQNNGV. Deletions cut 3 bases from V and 4 bases from J, with 7 bases between. The CDR3 runs 13 residues. CDR3 in DNA: TGTGCCAGCAGCTTTCCAGGCGGAAACACCATATATTTT. It encodes CASSFPGGNTIYF.

The rearrangement links TRBV19 to TRBJ1-2, with TRBD1 as a possible D gene (6 bases). The CDR3 runs to 13 residues. Trimming stripped 3 bases from V and 4 bases from J, with 9 bases between. The germline CDR1 and CDR2 sequences are LNHDA and SQIVND (reference sequence). CDR3 sequence: CASSMGQFYGYTF. CDR3 DNA sequence: TGTGCCAGTAGTATGGGACAATTCTATGGCTACACCTTC. The whole variable domain, remainder taken from reference TRBV19 and TRBJ1-2, is DGGITQSPKYLFRKEGQNVTLSCEQNLNHDAMYWYRQDPGQGLRLIYYSQIVNDFQKGDIAEGYSVSREKKESFPLTVTSAQKNPTAFYLCASSMGQFYGYTFGSGTRLTVV.

The chain has TRBV25-1 and TRBJ2-1; possible D gene TRBD2, 6 bases. The CDR3 has 16 residues. Trimming removed 3 bases from V and 6 bases from J, with 18 bases in between. Germline CDR1 reads MGHDK; CDR2 reads SYGVNS. The CDR3 is CASSDPTSQNFNEQFF. CDR3 DNA: TGTGCCAGCAGTGACCCGACTAGTCAAAATTTCAATGAGCAGTTCTTC. Full variable domain (rest looked up from reference TRBV25-1 and TRBJ2-1): EADIYQTPRYLVIGTGKKITLECSQTMGHDKMYWYQQDPGMELHLIHYSYGVNSTEKGDLSSESTVSRIRTEHFPLTLESARPSHTSQYLCASSDPTSQNFNEQFFGPGTRLTVL.

A single count supports this clone. The chain recombines TRBV28 with TRBJ2-2; 11 bases map to TRBD2. Per the germline V gene, CDR1 is MDHEN and CDR2 is SYDVKM. The CDR3 runs to 17 residues. V shed 6 bases, J shed 4 bases, and the junction held 10 bases outside the gene matches. CDR3 region: CASRTSGLAVGTGELFF. CDR3 nucleotide sequence: TGTGCCAGCAGAACGTCGGGACTAGCGGTAGGCACCGGGGAGCTGTTTTTT.

The CDR3 region is CASSLLGGSNQPQHF. As DNA, the CDR3 is TGTGCCAGCAGTTTATTGGGGGGTAGCAATCAGCCCCAGCATTTT. This chain links TRBV28 with TRBJ1-5, with a tentative D call TRBD1 (5 bases). Trimming left V 1 base short and J 0 bases short, with 7 bases between. Germline V lookup: CDR1 MDHEN, CDR2 SYDVKM. The CDR3 sequence is 15 residues long.

The chain combines TRBV10-1 with TRBJ1-6; D gene unclear. Trimming took 6 bases from V and 8 from J, leaving 14 bases between them. Germline V CDR1 and CDR2: WNHNN, SYGVQD (reference sequence). The CDR3 has 14 amino acids. The CDR3 nucleotides are TGCGCCAGCAGCGCGACTCCTGCGGATTCACCCCTCCACTTT. This gives the protein CASSATPADSPLHF.

The chain couples TRBV5-6 to TRBJ1-5, with D perhaps TRBD1 (5 bases). Germline CDR1 reads SGHDT; CDR2 reads YYEEEE. Trimming took off 0 bases at V and 4 bases at J, with 11 bases between the two ends. CDR3 size: 15 residues. CDR3 nucleotides: TGTGCCAGCAGCTTGGCCGGGGGAAGGAATCAGCCCCAGCATTTT. Protein sequence: CASSLAGGRNQPQHF.